These T cell receptor beta chains were read from a single sample in a study of long-term antiretroviral therapy in people with HIV. Measured with immunoSEQ multiplex PCR; TCRdb has only the in-frame clones, and not every one. The data hold some 47,000 clones, with 90% to 95% observed a single time. This sample comprised unsorted PBMCs, obtained 3.7 years after starting antiretroviral therapy. The receptors originated from a woman between 45 and 65 years old with HIV. Each CDR3 is given with its conserved first and last residue. Fields, in order: V gene, J gene, CDR3 protein.

TRBV19	TRBJ1-2	CASSIILGQGKGYTF
TRBV6-5	TRBJ1-3	CASSPLPSGNTIYF
TRBV27	TRBJ2-3	CASSLWSSGRNTDTQYF
TRBV18	TRBJ1-1	CASSPPRGLDRGSEAFF
TRBV6-5	TRBJ2-7	CASSPTGGYEQYF
TRBV7-8	TRBJ2-7	CASSLNAEVYEQYF
TRBV11-2	TRBJ2-7	CASSLGQNSYEQYF
TRBV2	TRBJ2-1	CASSRTGEQFF
TRBV10-3	TRBJ1-1	CAISEAPRTEAFF
TRBV13	TRBJ1-4	CASGSERVKSSASEKLFF
TRBV30	TRBJ2-7	CASKRLAGDYEQYF
TRBV30	TRBJ2-3	CAWSVRQGPDTQYF
TRBV6-5	TRBJ2-7	CASKNHGSGEQYF
TRBV5-5	TRBJ2-7	CASSLGYEQYF
TRBV6-1	TRBJ2-2	CASSGRDRRNTGELFF
TRBV2	TRBJ2-3	CASKVRGGADTQYF
TRBV12-2	TRBJ2-7	CASRLGLLAGLYEQYF
TRBV30	TRBJ2-7	CAWSVLWGSFEQYF
TRBV7-2	TRBJ2-3	CASSWTSGGADTQYF
TRBV6-5	TRBJ2-2	CASSPDRVGTGELFF
TRBV19	TRBJ2-5	CASTSNTYQETQYF
TRBV6-1	TRBJ1-5	CASRDTGGYQPQHF
TRBV25-1	TRBJ1-2	CATSVGLDGYGYTF
TRBV30	TRBJ1-1	CAWNYRGSTEAFF
TRBV5-8	TRBJ2-3	CASSLGRTSTDTQYF
TRBV19	TRBJ2-5	CASSIFAAVQETQYF
TRBV21-1	TRBJ1-2	CASSRARYTF
TRBV5-4	TRBJ2-7	CASSFPQGVRHEQYF
TRBV7-9	TRBJ2-6	CASSFGTGGRGANVLTF
TRBV7-2	TRBJ2-3	CASSPYTDTQYF
TRBV27	TRBJ2-3	CASSFLAASTDTQYF
TRBV5-1	TRBJ1-1	CASSLVGRANTEAFF
TRBV9	TRBJ2-5	CASSVRGDQETQYF
TRBV10-3	TRBJ2-3	CAISESAGPTQYF
TRBV9	TRBJ2-3	CASSAILAGGTDTQYF
TRBV5-1	TRBJ2-7	CASSLERGTYEQYF
TRBV4-2	TRBJ2-4	CASSQEPSAAAKNIQYF
TRBV25-1	TRBJ2-5	CASSERGQETQYF
TRBV10-2	TRBJ2-7	CASSLPGSSYEQYF
TRBV6-5	TRBJ2-7	CASLRDAGGYEQYF
TRBV10-3	TRBJ2-3	CAIGGSGGESRTDTQYF
TRBV27	TRBJ2-1	CASSPQRGGLFNEQFF
TRBV10-3	TRBJ2-3	CAIRGPRTDTQYF
TRBV5-1	TRBJ2-2	CASSYVTSGTVTGELFF
TRBV2	TRBJ2-1	CASNPRGTYNEQFF
TRBV21-1	TRBJ2-1	CASSGTPRAYNEQFF
TRBV10-1	TRBJ2-1	CASSDFELAGGYNEQFF
TRBV7-9	TRBJ2-2	CASSLRQGGTGELFF
TRBV10-1	TRBJ2-5	CASSGQETQYF
TRBV18	TRBJ1-1	CASSPTRVAFF
TRBV11-3	TRBJ2-5	CASSHGQGLQETQYF
TRBV15	TRBJ1-1	CATSREGVSRNTEAFF